The next 30 T cell receptor beta chains were all read from a single sample in a study of blood T cell repertoires in COVID-19. TCRdb's table, derived via immunoSEQ multiplex PCR, lists solely in-frame clones and lacks some. There are some 250,000 clones in the sample; about nine tenths occur only once, and 0.95% to 1.5% lies in the top ten. The sequenced material came from PBMCs or T cells enriched from blood (not recorded which). These receptors were taken from a human donor in a cohort exposed to, infected with or recovered from COVID-19 (not recorded which). The donor label of this sample is uncertain.

This clone was counted a few times. As DNA, the CDR3 is TGTGCCAGCAGCCTCACACAGGGACCCTATGGCTACACCTTC. Its translation is CASSLTQGPYGYTF. The chain links TRBV3-1 (or the pseudogene TRBV3-2) to TRBJ1-2, with a tentative D call TRBD1 (6 bases). The CDR3 spans 14 residues. V was pared by 4 bases and J by 4 bases, with 13 bases between. Germline lookup yields CDR1 LGHDT and CDR2 YNNKEL (reference sequence).

The V call is TRBV24-1, the J call TRBJ1-2; 8 bases line up with TRBD1. In germline, CDR1 is KGHDR, CDR2 SFDVKD. Trimming cost V 5 bases and J 7 bases; bases outside gene matches: 8. The CDR3 has 14 amino acids. Written as DNA, the CDR3 is TGTGCCACCAGTGGGACAGGGAAGAAACCTGGCTACACCTTC. Translating gives CATSGTGKKPGYTF.

In DNA, the CDR3 is TGCGCCAGCAGCTTGGACCCGTTCAGTCGAAACACCGGGGAGCTGTTTTTT. Translation gives CASSLDPFSRNTGELFF. This chain joins TRBV5-1 and TRBJ2-2; D gene unclear. With 0 bases removed from V and 2 bases from J, the gap between germline ends came to 14 bases. The CDR3 extends over 17 amino acids. Germline CDR1 reads SGHRS; CDR2 reads YFSETQ.

The chain couples TRBV6-5 to TRBJ2-7, with D possibly matching TRBD2 (6 bases). Germline V gene data show CDR1 as MNHEY and CDR2 as SVGAGI. Trimming left V 6 bases short and J 7 bases short, with 16 bases between. The CDR3 covers 13 residues. The CDR3 sequence is CASSLRTGREQYF. The CDR3 nucleotides read TGTGCCAGCAGCCTCCGCACCGGGAGAGAGCAGTACTTC.

This chain links TRBV5-1 with TRBJ2-2; D gene unclear. Germline V gene data show CDR1 as SGHRS and CDR2 as YFSETQ. The length of the CDR3 is 13 residues. V lost 7 bases and J lost 5, with 12 bases in between. The CDR3 region has the DNA TGCGCCAGCCGCCAGACTGTTACCGGGGAGCTGTTTTTT. It is translated as CASRQTVTGELFF.

This sequence joins TRBV11-2 and TRBJ1-2; 9 nucleotides agree with TRBD1. This CDR3 comprises 13 residues. The V gene end was trimmed by 3 bases and the J gene end by 4 bases; junction bases not matched to a gene: 0. CDR1 is SGHAT and CDR2 is FQNNGV in the germline V gene. The CDR3 DNA follows: TGTGCCAGCAGCTTGACAGGGGGCTATGGCTACACCTTC. It is translated as CASSLTGGYGYTF.

The gene calls are TRBV19 and TRBJ2-3; D not resolved. From germline, CDR1 is LNHDA and CDR2 SQIVND (reference sequence). The V end was cut by 5 bases, the J end by 0 bases, with 12 bases between. The CDR3 contains 15 residues. CDR3 nucleotide sequence: TGTGCCAGTAGTTTGGGCCTAACCAGCACAGATACGCAGTATTTT. This gives the protein CASSLGLTSTDTQYF.

The CDR3 DNA is TGCAGCGCCAGCGGGTTACAGGGGGGCACTGAAGCTTTCTTT. This encodes CSASGLQGGTEAFF. J is TRBJ1-1 and V is TRBV29-1; 8 positions agree with TRBD1. Germline V lookup: CDR1 SQVTM, CDR2 ANQGSEA. Trimming cost V 7 bases and J 4 bases; bases outside gene matches: 11. The CDR3 has 14 amino acids.

This rearrangement joins TRBV5-4 to TRBJ2-3; TRBD2 agrees at 14 bases. V lost 0 bases to trimming and J lost 4 bases; unmatched junction nucleotides: 1. This CDR3 region has 16 residues. Germline V gives CDR1 SGHNT, CDR2 YYREEE (reference sequence). CDR3 sequence reads: CASSLGLAGGADTQYF. The CDR3 nucleotides read TGTGCCAGCAGCTTGGGACTAGCGGGGGGGGCAGATACGCAGTATTTT.

The chain has TRBV5-8 and TRBJ1-4; D is perhaps TRBD1 (5 bases). The CDR3 extends over 16 amino acids. V was cut by 3 bases and J by 7 bases, with 19 bases left in between. Germline V gives CDR1 SGHTS, CDR2 YDEGEE. The CDR3 DNA reads TGTGCCAGCAGCTCCTACTGGGGGGAAGGAGGTGAAAAACTGTTTTTT. Encoded protein: CASSSYWGEGGEKLFF.

V is TRBV30 and J is TRBJ1-1; TRBD1 aligns across 7 bases. J gave up 6 bases and V 0 bases, and 13 bases lay outside the gene matches. The CDR3 is 16 residues long. CDR1 and CDR2 (germline): GTSNPN, SVGIG (reference sequence). CDR3 sequence: CAWSVGQVDRRAEAFF. The CDR3 nucleotides are TGTGCCTGGAGTGTAGGACAGGTAGATCGACGGGCTGAAGCTTTCTTT.

The V call is TRBV5-4, the J call TRBJ1-1; 7 nucleotides line up with TRBD1. Germline V CDR1 and CDR2: SGHNT, YYREEE (reference sequence). The junction had 9 bases not matched to a gene; V was cut back by 4 bases and J by 0 bases. The CDR3 runs to 16 residues. Here the CDR3 reads CASSQKFRGVNTEAFF. CDR3 DNA sequence: TGTGCCAGCAGCCAAAAATTCAGGGGGGTGAACACTGAAGCTTTCTTT.

V and J are TRBV6-1 and TRBJ2-3; the D is unclear. The length of the CDR3 is 15 residues. Germline V gives CDR1 MNHNS, CDR2 SASEGT. V lost 3 bases and J lost 4, with 14 bases in between. CDR3 bases: TGTGCCAGCAGTGAGACTCTGTTTAAGGCAGATACGCAGTATTTT. Its translation: CASSETLFKADTQYF.

This chain connects TRBV28 to TRBJ2-5; 8 bases are shared with TRBD1. The length of the CDR3 is 15 residues. Trimming removed 6 bases from V and 5 bases from J; junction bases left unmatched: 11. Per germline, CDR1 MDHEN and CDR2 SYDVKM. The CDR3 DNA sequence: TGTGCCAGCAGCCACTCCGGACAGGGCGGGGAGACCCAGTACTTC. As protein: CASSHSGQGGETQYF.

This clone was found once. This CDR3 reads CASSLKTEQPQHF. Here the CDR3 DNA reads TGTGCCAGCAGTTTAAAGACAGAACAGCCCCAGCATTTT. The V gene is TRBV12-3 or TRBV12-4, the J gene TRBJ1-5; possibly TRBD1 for D (5 bases). Trimming removed 2 bases at V and 7 bases at J, with 9 bases between. The CDR3 covers 13 residues.

The DNA for the CDR3 is TGTGCCAGCAGCTTACGGGGTAGCGGGGGGACAGAGCAGTTCTTC. Translated: CASSLRGSGGTEQFF. The chain has TRBV7-3 and TRBJ2-1, with 10 bases matching TRBD2. In germline, CDR1 is SGHTA, CDR2 FQGTGA. Trimming removed 2 bases from V and 10 bases from J; junction bases left unmatched: 8. This CDR3 comprises 15 residues.

The V and J genes are TRBV5-1 and TRBJ1-5; 9 bases fit TRBD1. From germline, CDR1 is SGHRS and CDR2 YFSETQ. The V segment lost 0 bases and the J segment 0 bases; nucleotides outside the gene matches: 4. This CDR3 region has 17 residues. The CDR3 region is CASSLDPGQGSNQPQHF. In nucleotides, the CDR3 is TGCGCCAGCAGCTTGGACCCGGGACAGGGTAGCAATCAGCCCCAGCATTTT.

This clone was counted a few times. The chain joins TRBV7-9 to TRBJ1-6; the D is unclear. Germline V gives CDR1 SEHNR, CDR2 FQNEAQ (reference sequence). The CDR3 runs 13 residues. The V end was cut by 5 bases, the J end by 10 bases, with 12 bases between. The CDR3 DNA reads TGTGCCAGCAGCGCAACCCCTAAATCACCCCTCCACTTT. This sequence encodes CASSATPKSPLHF.

This rearrangement joins TRBV6-6 to TRBJ1-2; 7 bases match TRBD1. The V segment lost 7 bases and the J segment 2 bases; nucleotides outside the gene matches: 1. This CDR3 contains 12 residues. Per germline, CDR1 MNHNY and CDR2 SVGAGI (reference sequence). CDR3 sequence (DNA): TGTGCCAGCAAGGGGGCCAACTATGGCTACACCTTC. Translation gives CASKGANYGYTF.

The chain is built from TRBV18 and TRBJ1-5, with 7 bases that match TRBD1. V lost 5 bases, J lost 4 bases, and 2 bases stayed unmatched. The germline V gene encodes CDR1 KGHSH and CDR2 LQKENI. The CDR3 has 13 residues. CDR3 nucleotides: TGTGCCAGCTCATCAGGGGGGAATCAGCCCCAGCATTTT. Translated, it gives CASSSGGNQPQHF.

The chain links TRBV12-3 or TRBV12-4 to TRBJ2-1, with 8 bases lining up with TRBD2. The CDR3 is made up of 13 amino acids. The junction had 3 bases not matched to a gene; V was cut back by 4 bases and J by 7 bases. Here the CDR3 reads CASSSGGVNEQFF. CDR3 nucleotide sequence: TGTGCCAGCAGTTCGGGAGGGGTAAATGAGCAGTTCTTC.

The chain has TRBV24-1 and TRBJ2-5; 7 nucleotides align to TRBD1. V lost 7 bases, J lost 2 bases, and 3 bases stayed unmatched. This CDR3 region has 13 residues. Germline V CDR1 and CDR2: KGHDR, SFDVKD. The CDR3 DNA reads TGTGCCACCAGCCCGGGACAGCAAGAGACCCAGTACTTC. It yields the protein CATSPGQQETQYF.

This clone occurred once. The chain employs TRBV4-3 and TRBJ2-1; 8 nucleotides agree with TRBD2. V gave up 1 base and J gave up 2 bases; unmatched junction bases: 1. This CDR3 comprises 15 residues. CDR1 and CDR2 from the germline V gene are LGHNA and YSLEER. CDR3 amino acids: CASSQVAGTYNEQFF. DNA of the CDR3: TGCGCCAGCAGCCAAGTAGCGGGGACCTACAATGAGCAGTTCTTC.

The J gene is TRBJ1-2, the V gene TRBV27; D is perhaps TRBD1 (5 bases). Looked up from germline, CDR1 is MNHEY and CDR2 is SMNVEV (reference sequence). Between the trimmed V and J ends, which lost 5 bases and 10 bases, there was a span of 14 bases. The CDR3 totals 12 residues. The CDR3 loop reads CASSAPGGDYTF. CDR3 in DNA: TGTGCCAGCAGTGCTCCCGGGGGGGACTACACCTTC.

A few counts support this clone. The V gene is TRBV6-6, the J gene TRBJ1-2; possibly TRBD1 for D (6 bases). Per germline, CDR1 MNHNY and CDR2 SVGAGI (reference sequence). The CDR3 spans 15 residues. V was cut by 7 bases and J by 5 bases, with 20 bases left in between. The CDR3 bases are TGTGCCAGCATCTTCTCACCGGGGGGCCAGTATGGCTACACCTTC. Residues: CASIFSPGGQYGYTF.

The J gene is TRBJ1-2, the V gene TRBV11-2; D might be TRBD1 (5 bases). The CDR3 extends over 15 amino acids. With 0 bases removed from V and 2 bases from J, the gap between germline ends came to 10 bases. Germline CDR1 reads SGHAT; CDR2 reads FQNNGV. The CDR3 here is CASSLDRDLNYGYTF. CDR3 DNA sequence: TGTGCCAGCAGCTTAGATCGGGACTTAAACTATGGCTACACCTTC.

This sequence joins TRBV11-2 and TRBJ1-2, with D hard to call. Germline-derived CDR1 and CDR2 are SGHAT and FQNNGV. With 3 bases removed from V and 2 bases from J, the gap between germline ends came to 10 bases. This CDR3 region has 14 residues. The CDR3 region has the DNA TGTGCCAGCAGCTTTGCTACAGAGAACTATGGCTACACCTTC. As protein: CASSFATENYGYTF. Complete variable domain (other parts from reference TRBV11-2 and TRBJ1-2): EAGVAQSPRYKIIEKRQSVAFWCNPISGHATLYWYQQILGQGPKLLIQFQNNGVVDDSQLPKDRFSAERLKGVDSTLKIQPAKLEDSAVYLCASSFATENYGYTFGSGTRLTVV.

The chain couples TRBV5-1 to TRBJ2-1; TRBD2 agrees at 14 bases. There are 17 residues in the CDR3. Trimming cost V 4 bases and J 4 bases; bases outside gene matches: 7. Germline values: CDR1 SGHRS, CDR2 YFSETQ. CDR3: CASSKGLAGASYNEQFF. The CDR3 DNA reads as TGCGCCAGCAGCAAGGGACTAGCGGGGGCATCATACAATGAGCAGTTCTTC.

V usage is TRBV11-3 and J usage is TRBJ1-6, with D perhaps TRBD1 (5 bases). Germline CDR1 is SGHNT and CDR2 is YENEEA. Deletions cut 1 base from V and 5 bases from J, with 9 bases between. The CDR3 is made up of 15 amino acids. The CDR3 region is CASSLGRGNNSPLHF. The CDR3 bases are TGTGCCAGCAGCTTAGGAAGGGGAAATAATTCACCCCTCCACTTT.

The chain links TRBV7-9 to TRBJ2-1; 7 positions agree with TRBD1. V was clipped by 3 bases and J by 3 bases; unmatched bases: 8. The CDR3 length is 16 residues. Germline V gene data show CDR1 as SEHNR and CDR2 as FQNEAQ (reference sequence). CDR3 protein: CASSFTGAPLYNEQFF. The DNA for the CDR3 is TGTGCCAGCAGCTTTACAGGGGCCCCCCTCTACAATGAGCAGTTCTTC.